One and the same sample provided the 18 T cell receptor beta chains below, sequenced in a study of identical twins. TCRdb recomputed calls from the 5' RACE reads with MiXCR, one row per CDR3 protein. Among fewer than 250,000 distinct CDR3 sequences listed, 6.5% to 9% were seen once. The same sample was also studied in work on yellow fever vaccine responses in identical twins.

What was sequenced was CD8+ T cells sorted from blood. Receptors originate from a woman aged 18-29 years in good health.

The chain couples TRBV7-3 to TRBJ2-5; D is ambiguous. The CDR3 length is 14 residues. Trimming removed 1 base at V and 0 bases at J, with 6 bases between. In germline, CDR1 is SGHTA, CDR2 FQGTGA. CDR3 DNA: TGTGCCAGCAGCTTAATAGGAAACCAAGAGACCCAGTACTTC. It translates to CASSLIGNQETQYF.

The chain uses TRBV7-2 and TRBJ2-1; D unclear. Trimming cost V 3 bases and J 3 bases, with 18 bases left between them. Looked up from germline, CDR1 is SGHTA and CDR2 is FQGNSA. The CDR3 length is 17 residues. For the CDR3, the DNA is TGTGCCAGCAGCTTGGGGTCAAGGACCCCTCACTACAATGAGCAGTTCTTC. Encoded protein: CASSLGSRTPHYNEQFF.

The CDR3 here is CASSLGIGGLQETQYF. CDR3 DNA sequence: TGTGCCAGCAGCCTCGGTATCGGGGGGCTACAAGAGACCCAGTACTTC. The chain combines TRBV11-2 with TRBJ2-5; D may be TRBD2 (7 bases). V dropped 5 bases and J dropped 2 bases, with 18 bases sitting between them. The CDR3 spans 16 residues. The germline V gene has CDR1 SGHAT and CDR2 FQNNGV. The full variable domain, with the rest looked up from reference TRBV11-2 and TRBJ2-5, is EAGVAQSPRYKIIEKRQSVAFWCNPISGHATLYWYQQILGQGPKLLIQFQNNGVVDDSQLPKDRFSAERLKGVDSTLKIQPAKLEDSAVYLCASSLGIGGLQETQYFGPGTRLLVL.

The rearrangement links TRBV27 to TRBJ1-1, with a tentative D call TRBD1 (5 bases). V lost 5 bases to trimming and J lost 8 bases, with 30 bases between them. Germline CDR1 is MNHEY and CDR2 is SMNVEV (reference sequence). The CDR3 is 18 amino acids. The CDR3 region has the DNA TGTGCCAGCAGTGGGACCTCCGGAAGCAAGGGATTCGGGGGAGAAGCTTTCTTT. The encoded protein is CASSGTSGSKGFGGEAFF.

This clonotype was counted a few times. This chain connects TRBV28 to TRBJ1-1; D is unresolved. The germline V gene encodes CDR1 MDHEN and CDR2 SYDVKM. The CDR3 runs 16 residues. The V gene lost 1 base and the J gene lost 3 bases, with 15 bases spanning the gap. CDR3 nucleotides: TGTGCCAGCAGTTTATTAGGCCTGGGAACAGACACTGAAGCTTTCTTT. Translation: CASSLLGLGTDTEAFF.

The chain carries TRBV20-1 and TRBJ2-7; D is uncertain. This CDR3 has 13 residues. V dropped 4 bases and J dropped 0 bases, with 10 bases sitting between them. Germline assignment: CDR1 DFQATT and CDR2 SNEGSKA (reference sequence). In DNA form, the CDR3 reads TGCAGTGCTAACGGCAGAAGCTCCTACGAGCAGTACTTC. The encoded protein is CSANGRSSYEQYF.

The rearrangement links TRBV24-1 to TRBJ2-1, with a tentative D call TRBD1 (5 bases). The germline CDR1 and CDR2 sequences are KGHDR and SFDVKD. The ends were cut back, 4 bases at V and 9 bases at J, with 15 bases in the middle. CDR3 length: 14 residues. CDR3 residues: CATSERTIPGEQFF. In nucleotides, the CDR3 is TGTGCCACCAGTGAGCGGACAATCCCCGGTGAGCAGTTCTTC.

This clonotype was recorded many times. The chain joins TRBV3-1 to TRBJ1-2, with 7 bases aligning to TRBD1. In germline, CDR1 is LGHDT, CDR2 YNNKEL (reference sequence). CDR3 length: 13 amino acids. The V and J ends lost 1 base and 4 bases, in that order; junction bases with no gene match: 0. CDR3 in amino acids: CASSQGQGYGYTF. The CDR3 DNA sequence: TGTGCCAGCAGCCAAGGACAGGGCTATGGCTACACCTTC.

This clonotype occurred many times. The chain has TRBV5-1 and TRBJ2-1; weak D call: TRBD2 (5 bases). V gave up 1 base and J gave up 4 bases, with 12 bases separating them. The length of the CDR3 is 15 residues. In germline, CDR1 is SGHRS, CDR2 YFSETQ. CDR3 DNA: TGCGCCAGCAGCTTGTGGGAGTACGGGTACAATGAGCAGTTCTTC. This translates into CASSLWEYGYNEQFF.

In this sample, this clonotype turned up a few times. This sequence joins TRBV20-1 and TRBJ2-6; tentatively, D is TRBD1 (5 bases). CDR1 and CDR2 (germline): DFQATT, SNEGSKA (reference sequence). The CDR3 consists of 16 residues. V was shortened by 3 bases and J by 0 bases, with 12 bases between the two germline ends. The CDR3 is CSARALQASGANVLTF. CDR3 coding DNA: TGCAGTGCTAGGGCTTTACAGGCCTCTGGGGCCAACGTCCTGACTTTC.

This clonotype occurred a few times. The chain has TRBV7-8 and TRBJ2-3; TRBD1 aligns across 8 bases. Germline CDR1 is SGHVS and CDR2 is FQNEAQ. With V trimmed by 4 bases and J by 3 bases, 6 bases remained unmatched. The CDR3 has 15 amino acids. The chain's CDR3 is CASSSNRQGTDTQYF. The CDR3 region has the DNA TGTGCCAGCAGCTCAAACCGACAGGGGACAGATACGCAGTATTTT.

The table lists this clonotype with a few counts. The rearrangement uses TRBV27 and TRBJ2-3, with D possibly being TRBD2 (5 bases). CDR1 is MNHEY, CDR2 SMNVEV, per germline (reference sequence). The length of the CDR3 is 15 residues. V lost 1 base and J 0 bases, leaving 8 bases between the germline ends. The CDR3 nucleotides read TGTGCCAGCAGTTTATGGGGAGAGAGCACAGATACGCAGTATTTT. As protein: CASSLWGESTDTQYF.

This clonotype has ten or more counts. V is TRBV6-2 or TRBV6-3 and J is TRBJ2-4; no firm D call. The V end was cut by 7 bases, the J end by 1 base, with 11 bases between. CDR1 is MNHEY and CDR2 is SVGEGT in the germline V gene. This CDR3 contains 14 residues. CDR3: CASTPMPAKNIQYF. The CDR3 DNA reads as TGTGCCAGCACCCCGATGCCTGCCAAAAACATTCAGTACTTC.

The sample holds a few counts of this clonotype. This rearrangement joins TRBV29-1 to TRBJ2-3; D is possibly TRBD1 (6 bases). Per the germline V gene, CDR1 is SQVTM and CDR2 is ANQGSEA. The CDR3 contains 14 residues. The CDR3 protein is CRTPWYRAPDTQYF. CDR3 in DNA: TGCAGGACCCCGTGGTACAGGGCCCCAGATACGCAGTATTTT.

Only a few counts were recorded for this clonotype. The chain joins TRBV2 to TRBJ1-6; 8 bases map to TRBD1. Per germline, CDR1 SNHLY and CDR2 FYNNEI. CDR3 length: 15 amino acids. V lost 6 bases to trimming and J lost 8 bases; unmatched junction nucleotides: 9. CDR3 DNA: TGTGCCAGCAGCAGTTATAGACAGGGGTATTCACCCCTCCACTTT. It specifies CASSSYRQGYSPLHF.

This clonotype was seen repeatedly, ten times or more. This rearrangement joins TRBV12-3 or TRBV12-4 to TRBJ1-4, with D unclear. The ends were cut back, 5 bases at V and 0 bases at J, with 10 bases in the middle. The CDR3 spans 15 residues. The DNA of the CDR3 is TGTGCCAGCAGTCCCAGGTTTCCAACTAATGAAAAACTGTTTTTT. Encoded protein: CASSPRFPTNEKLFF.

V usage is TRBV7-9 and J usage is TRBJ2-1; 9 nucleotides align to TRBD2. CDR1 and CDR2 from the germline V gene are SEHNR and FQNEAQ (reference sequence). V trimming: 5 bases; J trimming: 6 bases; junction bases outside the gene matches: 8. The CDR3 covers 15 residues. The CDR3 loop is CASSRPLAGINEQFF. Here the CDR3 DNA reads TGTGCCAGCAGCCGCCCGCTAGCGGGAATCAATGAGCAGTTCTTC.

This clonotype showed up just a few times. The CDR3 region has the DNA TGCAGTGCCAGGTGCTGGGAGGATGAGACCCAGTACTTC. This gives the protein CSARCWEDETQYF. The chain combines TRBV20-1 with TRBJ2-5; D may be TRBD2 (6 bases). CDR1 is DFQATT and CDR2 is SNEGSKA in the germline V gene (reference sequence). The CDR3 is 13 residues long. The V end lost 6 bases, the J end lost 5 bases, and 16 bases lay between the germline ends.